Listed here is a single TCR beta chain. Its antigen is not identified. The source of the sample is a study of cytomegalovirus exposure and HLA in healthy donors. Study overall: Caucasian-associated ancestry cluster membership applied to 75% to 85% of some 400 genotyped donors.

Study-level findings and limits: Several V segments, TRBV6-2 and TRBV6-3 among them, could not be told apart and were dropped. Sequencing likely caused a cluster of highly shared sequence variants.

This CDR3 contains 16 residues. Germline CDR1 SGDLS, CDR2 YYNGEE. V was clipped by 0 bases and J by 2 bases, with 13 bases between them. The PCR made use of 60 Vbeta and 13 Jbeta primers. As originally analysed: Some 11 million of the roughly 80 million unique TCR beta chains counted in a later analysis were shared. Some clones are missing from TCRdb's copy, which holds only in-frame ones; the method was immunoSEQ multiplex PCR. Clone size and the V and J calls come from that table; the DNA yielded D and trimming. This sample yields 150,000 to 200,000 clones, of which 70% to 80% are seen a single time; around 1.6% belongs to the top ten.

The receptor was derived from a man in his late teens or twenties in good health and CMV-seronegative. This chain links TRBV9 with TRBJ2-3; TRBD2 might be the D (7 bases). Sample: PBMCs. For the CDR3, the DNA is TGTGCCAGCAGCGTAGCGGGGGGCCGAACCACAGATACGCAGTATTTT. As protein: CASSVAGGRTTDTQYF.